One sample yielded the 9 T cell receptor beta chains listed below, sequenced in a study of blood T cell repertoires in COVID-19. TCRdb's table, derived via immunoSEQ multiplex PCR, lists solely in-frame clones and lacks some. The repertoire holds 100,000 or so clones, with about four fifths as singletons. Sample: peripheral blood. Receptor source: a man between 65 and 85 years old with active or convalescent COVID-19.

The V and J genes are TRBV27 and TRBJ1-5, with 8 bases identical to TRBD1. The CDR3 has 14 amino acids. Germline V gene data show CDR1 as MNHEY and CDR2 as SMNVEV (reference sequence). J gave up 10 bases and V 4 bases, and 9 bases lay outside the gene matches. In nucleotides, the CDR3 is TGTGCCAGCAGTTCAGGGGGCTCCTTATCTCCCCAGCATTTT. Encoded protein: CASSSGGSLSPQHF.

The genes are TRBV11-2 and TRBJ1-1, with D perhaps matching TRBD1 (6 bases). Germline V lookup: CDR1 SGHAT, CDR2 FQNNGV. Trimming took off 4 bases at V and 2 bases at J, with 14 bases between the two ends. The CDR3 covers 15 residues. The CDR3 nucleotides read TGTGCCAGCAGCTCTGTGGGGGGGGGCAACACTGAAGCTTTCTTT. This encodes CASSSVGGGNTEAFF.

This sequence joins TRBV24-1 and TRBJ2-2, with TRBD1 matching over 11 bases. The CDR3 is 18 amino acids. The germline V gene encodes CDR1 KGHDR and CDR2 SFDVKD. Trimming removed 4 bases from V and 3 bases from J; junction bases left unmatched: 9. DNA of the CDR3: TGTGCCACCAGTGAACCACCGGGACAGGGGGTCCACACCGGGGAGCTGTTTTTT. Its translation: CATSEPPGQGVHTGELFF.

V is TRBV5-6 and J is TRBJ1-2; D remains unclear. The CDR3 contains 16 residues. The germline CDR1 and CDR2 sequences are SGHDT and YYEEEE. Trimming stripped 4 bases from V and 7 bases from J, with 23 bases between. The CDR3 DNA reads TGTGCCAGCAGCCCCGCCCCGACCGCCCTATCGGGTGGCTACACCTTC. Encoded protein: CASSPAPTALSGGYTF.

This chain links TRBV11-3 with TRBJ1-3; 7 bases agree with TRBD1. The germline gives CDR1 SGHNT, CDR2 YENEEA. V lost 6 bases to trimming and J lost 4 bases; unmatched junction nucleotides: 12. This CDR3 spans 16 amino acids. The CDR3 loop reads CASRRPDRANGNTIYF. The CDR3 bases are TGTGCCAGCAGGCGCCCAGACAGGGCTAACGGAAACACCATATATTTT.

This clone was counted between two and nine times. The V gene is TRBV30, the J gene TRBJ1-1; perhaps TRBD1 as D (6 bases). The germline V gene has CDR1 GTSNPN and CDR2 SVGIG (reference sequence). The CDR3 runs 15 residues. Trimming cost V 7 bases and J 0 bases, with 18 bases left between them. DNA of the CDR3: TGTGCCTTGTTGCTATATACAGGGCTGAACACTGAAGCTTTCTTT. Translating it yields CALLLYTGLNTEAFF.

The rearrangement links TRBV27 to TRBJ1-4, with 9 bases fitting TRBD1. CDR1 is MNHEY and CDR2 is SMNVEV in the germline V gene (reference sequence). The CDR3 has 18 amino acids. Germline trimming cut 3 bases from V and 8 bases from J; bases unmatched to any gene: 16. CDR3: CASSLWGTPGQGKEKLFF. Written as DNA, the CDR3 is TGTGCCAGCAGTTTGTGGGGAACACCGGGACAGGGAAAAGAAAAACTGTTTTTT.

The V and J genes are TRBV4-2 and TRBJ2-2; 10 bases map to TRBD1. Germline V gene data show CDR1 as LGHNA and CDR2 as YNFKEQ. The CDR3 length is 15 residues. The V gene end was trimmed by 7 bases and the J gene end by 4 bases; junction bases not matched to a gene: 6. The CDR3 nucleotides are TGTGCCAGCACTCCGGGACAGGGGCTCACCGGGGAGCTGTTTTTT. Amino acid sequence: CASTPGQGLTGELFF.

The chain joins TRBV5-6 to TRBJ1-5; perhaps TRBD1 as D (6 bases). Trimming took off 2 bases at V and 0 bases at J, with 18 bases between the two ends. The CDR3 consists of 18 residues. Germline values: CDR1 SGHDT, CDR2 YYEEEE. Here the CDR3 reads CASSLATGTTYSNQPQHF. The CDR3 nucleotides read TGTGCCAGCAGCTTAGCGACAGGTACTACCTATAGCAATCAGCCCCAGCATTTT.